These T cell receptor beta chains were read from a single sample in a study of control samples from healthy donors and cancer patients. Assay: immunoSEQ multiplex PCR; the TCRdb copy retains only in-frame clones and omits some. Of about 150,000 clones listed, about nine tenths are singletons. Sequencing used blood. The receptor source for this set is a young man in good health. Both conserved end residues are part of each CDR3. Each record gives: J gene, clone size, D gene, V gene, CDR3 DNA, CDR3 protein. A D gene is named only where the DNA matches it firmly. A row's size may be missing; if present it is once, few, many or a size class.

J: TRBJ1-2
size: .
D: .
V: TRBV4-1
DNA: TGCGCCAGCAGTCAGCAAGCTAACTATGGCTACACCTTC
CDR3: CASSQQANYGYTF

J: TRBJ2-7
size: .
D: .
V: TRBV5-1
DNA: TGCGCCAGCAGCTTGGGGGCAGGGTCCAGCTCCTACGAGCAGTACTTC
CDR3: CASSLGAGSSSYEQYF

J: TRBJ1-1
size: .
D: .
V: TRBV7-2
DNA: TGTGCCAGCAGCTCGGTGGGACACCCATCTCTTGAAGCTTTCTTT
CDR3: CASSSVGHPSLEAFF

J: TRBJ2-2
size: once
D: TRBD2
V: TRBV10-3
DNA: TGTGCCATCAATATAGCGGGGGAAGCCGGGGAGCTGTTTTTT
CDR3: CAINIAGEAGELFF

J: TRBJ2-1
size: .
D: .
V: TRBV5-1
DNA: TGCGCCAGCAGCTCGGACAGCGGGAATGAGCAGTTCTTC
CDR3: CASSSDSGNEQFF

J: TRBJ1-3
size: .
D: .
V: TRBV10-2
DNA: TGCGCCAGCAGCTCTGGAAACACCATATATTTT
CDR3: CASSSGNTIYF

J: TRBJ1-2
size: once
D: .
V: TRBV7-9
DNA: TGTGCCAGCAGCTACAACAGGGTTTGGGATGGCTACACCTTC
CDR3: CASSYNRVWDGYTF

J: TRBJ1-5
size: .
D: TRBD1
V: TRBV5-6
DNA: TGTGCCAGCAGCTTGTTACAGGGGAGCGATCAGCCCCAGCATTTT
CDR3: CASSLLQGSDQPQHF

J: TRBJ1-1
size: .
D: .
V: TRBV5-1
DNA: TGCGCCAGCAGCTTGGCGGCAGTGAACACTGAAGCTTTCTTT
CDR3: CASSLAAVNTEAFF

J: TRBJ2-7
size: .
D: .
V: TRBV27
DNA: TGTGCCAGCAGTCGCGACAGAAACTACGAGCAGTACTTC
CDR3: CASSRDRNYEQYF

J: TRBJ2-5
size: .
D: .
V: TRBV29-1
DNA: TGCAGCGGCCCCCGGGGGACGGCACAAGAGACCCAGTACTTC
CDR3: CSGPRGTAQETQYF

J: TRBJ1-1
size: .
D: .
V: TRBV18
DNA: TGTGCCAGCTCACCATATTTGGGACCCCAGAACACTGAAGCTTTCTTT
CDR3: CASSPYLGPQNTEAFF

J: TRBJ2-6
size: .
D: TRBD2
V: TRBV19
DNA: TGTGCCAGTAGTACCCTAGCGGGAGGGCTCGGAGGGGCCAACGTCCTGACTTTC
CDR3: CASSTLAGGLGGANVLTF

J: TRBJ1-1
size: few
D: TRBD1
V: TRBV6-5
DNA: TGTGCCAGCAGATACAGGGGTTTGGACGAAGCTTTCTTT
CDR3: CASRYRGLDEAFF

J: TRBJ2-2
size: .
D: .
V: TRBV4-1
DNA: TGCGCCAGCAGCCAAGAAGGTACCGGGGTTACGAACACCGGGGAGCTGTTTTTT
CDR3: CASSQEGTGVTNTGELFF

J: TRBJ2-3
size: few
D: .
V: TRBV7-3
DNA: TGTGCCAGCAGCTCGCGGGGTAATGGGGCAGATACGCAGTATTTT
CDR3: CASSSRGNGADTQYF

J: TRBJ2-1
size: few
D: TRBD1
V: TRBV27
DNA: TGTGCCAGCAGTTTGGACAGGGACTCCTACAATGAGCAGTTCTTC
CDR3: CASSLDRDSYNEQFF

J: TRBJ2-7
size: .
D: .
V: TRBV27
DNA: TGTGCCAGCAGTTTAGGCAGCACCTACGAGCAGTACTTC
CDR3: CASSLGSTYEQYF

J: TRBJ2-2
size: .
D: TRBD2
V: TRBV7-7
DNA: TGTGCCAGCAGCTTAACTAGCGTGCCCACCGGGGAGCTGTTTTTT
CDR3: CASSLTSVPTGELFF

J: TRBJ1-3
size: .
D: .
V: TRBV5-5
DNA: TGTGCCAGCAGCTTGGTTGCCTCTGGAAACACCATATATTTT
CDR3: CASSLVASGNTIYF

J: TRBJ2-3
size: .
D: .
V: TRBV7-9
DNA: TGTGCCAGCAGCTCCCGGGAACACATGAGGACAGATACGCAGTATTTT
CDR3: CASSSREHMRTDTQYF

J: TRBJ1-6
size: many
D: .
V: TRBV6-5
DNA: TGTGCCAGCAGTCACGGACAGCTAGATAATTCACCCCTCCACTTT
CDR3: CASSHGQLDNSPLHF

J: TRBJ2-1
size: .
D: TRBD2
V: TRBV19
DNA: TGTGCCAGCGCAATTATAGCGGGAACCTACAATGAGCAGTTCTTC
CDR3: CASAIIAGTYNEQFF

J: TRBJ2-5
size: .
D: .
V: TRBV11-3
DNA: TGTGCCAGCAATTCCCCGGGGCGGATGCTCCAAGAGACCCAGTACTTC
CDR3: CASNSPGRMLQETQYF

J: TRBJ2-2
size: .
D: TRBD2
V: TRBV7-2
DNA: TGTGCCAGCAGCCCGCGACTAGCGGGGCGAACCGGGGAGCTGTTTTTT
CDR3: CASSPRLAGRTGELFF

J: TRBJ1-2
size: .
D: .
V: TRBV18
DNA: TGTGCCAGCTCACCTGAAAAGGACTATGGCTACACCTTC
CDR3: CASSPEKDYGYTF

J: TRBJ2-7
size: .
D: TRBD2
V: TRBV9
DNA: TGTGCCAGCAGCGTCACGGGAGGGCCCTACGAGCAGTACTTC
CDR3: CASSVTGGPYEQYF

J: TRBJ2-1
size: few
D: .
V: TRBV6-5
DNA: TGTGCCAGCACCGGGGGGCAGGTGCGTTCGGATGAGCAGTTCTTC
CDR3: CASTGGQVRSDEQFF

J: TRBJ2-3
size: .
D: .
V: TRBV30
DNA: TGTGCCTGGAGTGTGGATGCTAGCACAGATACGCAGTATTTT
CDR3: CAWSVDASTDTQYF

J: TRBJ2-7
size: .
D: TRBD2
V: TRBV5-7
DNA: TGTGCCAGCAGCTTGTTTCTAGCGGACTCCTACGAGCAGTACTTC
CDR3: CASSLFLADSYEQYF

J: TRBJ2-1
size: .
D: TRBD2
V: TRBV5-1
DNA: TGCGCCAGCAGCCCCGGGGCCGGGGGACTAGCGGCCAATGAGCAGTTCTTC
CDR3: CASSPGAGGLAANEQFF

J: TRBJ2-1
size: .
D: .
V: TRBV7-2
DNA: TGTGCCAGCAGCTTATCTTATCTGGAGCGTGAGGACAATGAGCAGTTCTTC
CDR3: CASSLSYLEREDNEQFF

J: TRBJ2-7
size: .
D: .
V: TRBV4-3
DNA: TGCGCCAGCAGCCAAGATCTAATCTCCTACGAGCAGTACTTC
CDR3: CASSQDLISYEQYF

J: TRBJ1-5
size: once
D: .
V: TRBV6-5
DNA: TGTGCCAGCAGTTACGGGCAGGGTCATCAGCCCCAGCATTTT
CDR3: CASSYGQGHQPQHF

J: TRBJ2-2
size: .
D: .
V: TRBV20-1
DNA: TGCAGTGCTAGTCGGCGGGTTAACACCGGGGAGCTGTTTTTT
CDR3: CSASRRVNTGELFF

J: TRBJ2-5
size: .
D: .
V: TRBV5-1
DNA: TGCGCCAGCAGCTTGCGACAGACCCAAGAGACCCAGTACTTC
CDR3: CASSLRQTQETQYF

J: TRBJ2-1
size: .
D: .
V: TRBV7-2
DNA: TGTGCCAGCAGCCTGGACCGGAGCTCCTACAATGAGCAGTTCTTC
CDR3: CASSLDRSSYNEQFF

J: TRBJ2-7
size: once
D: TRBD1
V: TRBV5-1
DNA: TGCGCCAGCAGCCAACAGGGGGCCTACGAGCAGTACTTC
CDR3: CASSQQGAYEQYF

J: TRBJ1-5
size: .
D: .
V: TRBV30
DNA: TGTGCCTGGAGCGAACGGTGGGGTCAGCCCCAGCATTTT
CDR3: CAWSERWGQPQHF

J: TRBJ2-6
size: .
D: .
V: TRBV21-1
DNA: TGTGCCAGCAGCGAAAAAGGTCGGGCGGGAAGAATCTCTGGGGCCAACGTCCTGACTTTC
CDR3: CASSEKGRAGRISGANVLTF

J: TRBJ2-1
size: .
D: .
V: TRBV11-3
DNA: TGTGCCAGCAGCCCCGGGTGGGACACTGACAATGAGCAGTTCTTC
CDR3: CASSPGWDTDNEQFF

J: TRBJ2-5
size: .
D: .
V: TRBV9
DNA: TGTGCCAGCAGCGTAGTCCGCGGGCCGGGTGAGACCCAGTACTTC
CDR3: CASSVVRGPGETQYF

J: TRBJ2-7
size: .
D: TRBD2
V: TRBV6-5
DNA: TGTGCCAGCAAAGGGGCGGGAGGGGACTACGAGCAGTACTTC
CDR3: CASKGAGGDYEQYF

J: TRBJ1-1
size: .
D: TRBD1
V: TRBV5-5
DNA: TGTGCCAGCAGCTCAGGGGGCACGGGCACTGAAGCTTTCTTT
CDR3: CASSSGGTGTEAFF

J: TRBJ2-7
size: .
D: TRBD2
V: TRBV6-2/TRBV6-3
DNA: TGTGCCAGCAGTTTCCCGACTAGCGGGGGAGCCTACGAGCAGTACTTC
CDR3: CASSFPTSGGAYEQYF

J: TRBJ2-6
size: few
D: .
V: TRBV7-2
DNA: TGTGCCAGCAGCCGGAGGGGTGCCAACGTCCTGACTTTC
CDR3: CASSRRGANVLTF

J: TRBJ2-5
size: .
D: .
V: TRBV4-2
DNA: TGTGCCAGCAGCCAAGAGCGAGGAGTCGGGACCCAGTACTTC
CDR3: CASSQERGVGTQYF

J: TRBJ2-1
size: .
D: TRBD2
V: TRBV20-1
DNA: TGCAGTGCTAGTTTCGGGAGGGCATACAATGAGCAGTTCTTC
CDR3: CSASFGRAYNEQFF

J: TRBJ1-2
size: .
D: TRBD1
V: TRBV6-5
DNA: TGTGCCAGCAGTTTGGGACAGGCGCCCTATGGCTACACCTTC
CDR3: CASSLGQAPYGYTF

J: TRBJ2-7
size: .
D: .
V: TRBV7-2
DNA: TGTGCCAGCAGCCCGCGGACTGGGAGAGGGGACGAGCAGTACTTC
CDR3: CASSPRTGRGDEQYF

J: TRBJ2-7
size: .
D: .
V: TRBV14
DNA: TGTGCCAGCAGCCAAGGACTAGCCTACGAGCAGTACTTC
CDR3: CASSQGLAYEQYF

J: TRBJ2-5
size: .
D: TRBD1
V: TRBV30
DNA: TGTGCCTGGAGTGGATCCGGGACAGTGTTGAAAGAGACCCAGTACTTC
CDR3: CAWSGSGTVLKETQYF

J: TRBJ1-6
size: .
D: TRBD1
V: TRBV9
DNA: TGTGCCAGCAGCACCCCGACAGGGCGGAATTCACCCCTCCACTTT
CDR3: CASSTPTGRNSPLHF

J: TRBJ2-1
size: .
D: TRBD2
V: TRBV4-3
DNA: TGCGCCAGCAGCCTAGGACTAGCGGGGGCCCCGGTTAATGAGCAGTTCTTC
CDR3: CASSLGLAGAPVNEQFF

J: TRBJ2-3
size: .
D: .
V: TRBV20-1
DNA: TGCAGTGCGAGGGCAGATACGCAGTATTTT
CDR3: CSARADTQYF

J: TRBJ1-6
size: few
D: .
V: TRBV4-1
DNA: TGCGCCAGCAGCCAAGTTGATTTGGGGTTGTCGTCGAATTCACCCCTCCACTTT
CDR3: CASSQVDLGLSSNSPLHF

J: TRBJ1-1
size: .
D: TRBD1
V: TRBV28
DNA: TGTGCCAGCAGGACAGGGGGCTCAGACACTGAAGCTTTCTTT
CDR3: CASRTGGSDTEAFF

J: TRBJ2-1
size: .
D: TRBD2
V: TRBV7-2
DNA: TGTGCCAGCAGCTTAAAGGCTAGCGGGCCCTCCAATGAGCAGTTCTTC
CDR3: CASSLKASGPSNEQFF

J: TRBJ2-7
size: .
D: TRBD1
V: TRBV6-5
DNA: TGTGCCAGCAGCATAGGGACAGGGGGTTCCTACGAGCAGTACTTC
CDR3: CASSIGTGGSYEQYF

J: TRBJ2-7
size: .
D: TRBD2
V: TRBV5-6
DNA: TGTGCCAGCAGCTCAGGACTAGCGGCTTCTCTATCCTACGAGCAGTACTTC
CDR3: CASSSGLAASLSYEQYF